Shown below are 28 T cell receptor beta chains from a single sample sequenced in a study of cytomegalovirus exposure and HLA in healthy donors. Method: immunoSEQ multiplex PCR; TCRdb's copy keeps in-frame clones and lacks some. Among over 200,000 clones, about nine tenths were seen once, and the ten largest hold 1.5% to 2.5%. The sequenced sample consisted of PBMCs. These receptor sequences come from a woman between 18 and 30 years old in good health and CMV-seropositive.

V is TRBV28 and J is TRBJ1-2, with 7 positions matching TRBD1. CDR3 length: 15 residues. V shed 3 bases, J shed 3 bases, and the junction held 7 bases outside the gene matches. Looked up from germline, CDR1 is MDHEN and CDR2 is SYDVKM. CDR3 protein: CASSFPGQTYYGYTF. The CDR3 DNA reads TGTGCCAGCAGTTTTCCGGGACAGACCTACTATGGCTACACCTTC.

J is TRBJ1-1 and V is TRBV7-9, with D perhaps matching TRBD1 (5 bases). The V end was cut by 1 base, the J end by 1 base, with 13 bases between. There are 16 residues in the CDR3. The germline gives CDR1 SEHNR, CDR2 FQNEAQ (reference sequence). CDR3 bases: TGTGCCAGCAGCTTAGGCGTATCAGGGCAGAACACTGAAGCTTTCTTT. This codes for CASSLGVSGQNTEAFF.

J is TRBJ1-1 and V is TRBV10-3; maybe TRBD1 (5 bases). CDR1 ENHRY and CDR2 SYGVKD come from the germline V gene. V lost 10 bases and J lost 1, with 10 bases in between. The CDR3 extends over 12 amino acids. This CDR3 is CATQRGNTEAFF. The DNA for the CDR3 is TGTGCCACCCAAAGGGGGAACACTGAAGCTTTCTTT.

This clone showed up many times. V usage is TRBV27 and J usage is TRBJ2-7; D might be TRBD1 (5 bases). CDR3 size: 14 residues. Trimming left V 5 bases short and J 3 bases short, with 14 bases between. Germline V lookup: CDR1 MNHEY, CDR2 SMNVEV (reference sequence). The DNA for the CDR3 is TGTGCCAGCAGTCCGCAGGGCCTCAACTACGAGCAGTACTTC. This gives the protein CASSPQGLNYEQYF.

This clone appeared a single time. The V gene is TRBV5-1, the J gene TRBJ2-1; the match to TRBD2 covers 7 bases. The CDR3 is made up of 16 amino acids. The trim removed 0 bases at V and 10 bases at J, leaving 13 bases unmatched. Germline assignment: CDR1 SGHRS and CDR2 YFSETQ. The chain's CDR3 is CASSLGARRGWMEQFF. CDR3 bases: TGCGCCAGCAGCTTGGGGGCTAGGCGGGGGTGGATGGAGCAGTTCTTC.

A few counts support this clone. CDR3 sequence reads: CASSFRVGPDTQYF. CDR3 DNA: TGTGCCAGCAGCTTTAGAGTGGGCCCCGATACGCAGTATTTT. The chain is built from TRBV7-3 and TRBJ2-3; the D is unclear. V was trimmed by 3 bases and J by 6 bases, leaving 13 bases between them. Germline CDR1 is SGHTA and CDR2 is FQGTGA. CDR3 size: 14 residues.

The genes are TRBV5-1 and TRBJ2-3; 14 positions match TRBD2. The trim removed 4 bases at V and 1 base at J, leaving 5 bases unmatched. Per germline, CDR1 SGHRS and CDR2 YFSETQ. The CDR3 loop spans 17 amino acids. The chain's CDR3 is CASSRGLAGAGTDTQYF. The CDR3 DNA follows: TGCGCCAGCAGCCGGGGACTAGCGGGAGCGGGCACAGATACGCAGTATTTT.

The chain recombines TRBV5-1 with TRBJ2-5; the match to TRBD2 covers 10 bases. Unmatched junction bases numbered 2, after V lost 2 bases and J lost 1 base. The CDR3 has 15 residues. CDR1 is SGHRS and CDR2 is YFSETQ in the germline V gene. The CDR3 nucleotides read TGCGCCAGCAGCTTAACTAGCGGGACCCAAGAGACCCAGTACTTC. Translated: CASSLTSGTQETQYF.

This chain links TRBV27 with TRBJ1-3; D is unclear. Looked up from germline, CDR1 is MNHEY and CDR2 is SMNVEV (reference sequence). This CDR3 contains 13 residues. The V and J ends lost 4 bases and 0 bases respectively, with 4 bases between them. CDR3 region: CASSSYSGNTIYF. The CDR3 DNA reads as TGTGCCAGCAGTTCCTACTCTGGAAACACCATATATTTT.

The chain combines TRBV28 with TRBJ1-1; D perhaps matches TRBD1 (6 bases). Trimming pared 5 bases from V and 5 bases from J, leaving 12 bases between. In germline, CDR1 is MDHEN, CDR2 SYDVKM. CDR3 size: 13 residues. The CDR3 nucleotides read TGTGCCAGCAGTCTCTACACAGGGACTGAAGCTTTCTTT. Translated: CASSLYTGTEAFF.

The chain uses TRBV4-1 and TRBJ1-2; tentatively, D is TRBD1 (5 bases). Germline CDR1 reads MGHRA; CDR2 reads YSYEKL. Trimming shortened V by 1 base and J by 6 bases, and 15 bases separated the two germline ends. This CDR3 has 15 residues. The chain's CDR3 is CASSQGGLQGNGYTF. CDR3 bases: TGCGCCAGCAGCCAAGGGGGACTGCAGGGAAATGGCTACACCTTC.

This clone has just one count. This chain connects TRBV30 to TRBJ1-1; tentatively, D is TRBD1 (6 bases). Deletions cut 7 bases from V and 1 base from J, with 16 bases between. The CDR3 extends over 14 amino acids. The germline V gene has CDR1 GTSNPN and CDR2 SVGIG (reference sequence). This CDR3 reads CALYSGHSNTEAFF. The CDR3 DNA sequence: TGTGCCTTATACTCGGGACACTCGAACACTGAAGCTTTCTTT.

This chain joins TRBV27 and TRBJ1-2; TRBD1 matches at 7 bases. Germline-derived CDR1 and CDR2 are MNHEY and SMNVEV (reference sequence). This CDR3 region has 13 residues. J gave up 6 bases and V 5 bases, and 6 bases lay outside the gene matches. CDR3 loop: CASSPGTVNGYTF. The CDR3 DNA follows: TGTGCCAGCAGTCCCGGGACAGTAAATGGCTACACCTTC.

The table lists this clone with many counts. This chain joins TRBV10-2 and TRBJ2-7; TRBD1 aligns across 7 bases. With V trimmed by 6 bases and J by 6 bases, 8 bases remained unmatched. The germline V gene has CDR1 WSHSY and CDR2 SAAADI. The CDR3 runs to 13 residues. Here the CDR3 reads CASSRGSLAEQYF. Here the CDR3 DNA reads TGCGCCAGCAGCAGGGGGTCTCTAGCCGAGCAGTACTTC.

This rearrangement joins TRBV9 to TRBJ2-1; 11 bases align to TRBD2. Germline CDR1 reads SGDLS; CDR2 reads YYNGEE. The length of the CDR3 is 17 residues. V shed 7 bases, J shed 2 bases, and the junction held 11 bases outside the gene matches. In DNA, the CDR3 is TGTGCCAGCGGCCAGGGGCTAGCGGGAGGAACCTACAATGAGCAGTTCTTC. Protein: CASGQGLAGGTYNEQFF.

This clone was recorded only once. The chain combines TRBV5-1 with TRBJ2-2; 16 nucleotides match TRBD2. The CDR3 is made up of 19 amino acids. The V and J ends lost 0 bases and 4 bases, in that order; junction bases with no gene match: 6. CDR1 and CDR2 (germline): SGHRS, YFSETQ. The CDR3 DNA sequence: TGCGCCAGCAGCTTGGAGGGACTAGCGGGAGGGCCGGGCACCGGGGAGCTGTTTTTT. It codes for CASSLEGLAGGPGTGELFF.

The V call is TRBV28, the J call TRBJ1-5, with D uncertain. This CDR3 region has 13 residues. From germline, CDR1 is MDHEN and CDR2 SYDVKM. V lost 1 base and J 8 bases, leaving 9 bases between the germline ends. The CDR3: CASSLLRVEPQHF. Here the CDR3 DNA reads TGTGCCAGCAGTTTATTACGAGTGGAGCCCCAGCATTTT.

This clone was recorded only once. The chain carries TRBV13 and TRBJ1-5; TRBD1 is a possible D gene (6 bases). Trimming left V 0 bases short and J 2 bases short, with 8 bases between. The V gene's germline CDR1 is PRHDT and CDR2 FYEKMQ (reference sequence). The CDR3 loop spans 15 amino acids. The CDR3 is CASSLGSGGNQPQHF. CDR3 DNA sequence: TGTGCCAGCAGCTTAGGGTCAGGGGGCAATCAGCCCCAGCATTTT. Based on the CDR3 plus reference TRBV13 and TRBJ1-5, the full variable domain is AAGVIQSPRHLIKEKRETATLKCYPIPRHDTVYWYQQGPGQDPQFLISFYEKMQSDKGSIPDRFSAQQFSDYHSELNMSSLELGDSALYFCASSLGSGGNQPQHFGDGTRLSIL.

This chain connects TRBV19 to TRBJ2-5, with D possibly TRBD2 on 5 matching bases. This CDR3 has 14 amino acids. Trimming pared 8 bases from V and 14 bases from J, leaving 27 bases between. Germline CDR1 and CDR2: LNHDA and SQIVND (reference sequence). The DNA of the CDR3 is TGTGCCAGTGGCCCGGGATATTCCATTGGAGCTCACTACTTC. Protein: CASGPGYSIGAHYF.

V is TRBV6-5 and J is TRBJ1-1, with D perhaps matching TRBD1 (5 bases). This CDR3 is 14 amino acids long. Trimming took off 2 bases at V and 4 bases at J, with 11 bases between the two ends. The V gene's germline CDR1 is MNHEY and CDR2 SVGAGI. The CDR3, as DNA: TGTGCCAGCAGTTACGCTCAGGGAGGCACTGAAGCTTTCTTT. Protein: CASSYAQGGTEAFF.

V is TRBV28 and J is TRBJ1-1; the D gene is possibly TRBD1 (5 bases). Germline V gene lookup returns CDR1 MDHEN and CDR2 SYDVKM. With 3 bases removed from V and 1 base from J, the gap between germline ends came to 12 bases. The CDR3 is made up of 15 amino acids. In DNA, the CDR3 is TGTGCCAGCAGTTTCCCAGGGACTTCGAACACTGAAGCTTTCTTT. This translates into CASSFPGTSNTEAFF.

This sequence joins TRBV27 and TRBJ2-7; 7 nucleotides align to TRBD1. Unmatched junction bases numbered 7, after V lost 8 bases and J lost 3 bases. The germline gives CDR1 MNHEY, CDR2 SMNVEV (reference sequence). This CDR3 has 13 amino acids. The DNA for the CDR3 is TGTGCCAGCGGGCAAGGGACAGTCTACGAGCAGTACTTC. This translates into CASGQGTVYEQYF.

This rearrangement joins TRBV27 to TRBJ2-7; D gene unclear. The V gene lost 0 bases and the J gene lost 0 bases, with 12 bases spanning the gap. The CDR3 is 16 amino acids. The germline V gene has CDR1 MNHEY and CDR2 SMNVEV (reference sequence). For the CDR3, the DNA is TGTGCCAGCAGTTTATCGAGCTTCTCGAGCTCCTACGAGCAGTACTTC. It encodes CASSLSSFSSSYEQYF.

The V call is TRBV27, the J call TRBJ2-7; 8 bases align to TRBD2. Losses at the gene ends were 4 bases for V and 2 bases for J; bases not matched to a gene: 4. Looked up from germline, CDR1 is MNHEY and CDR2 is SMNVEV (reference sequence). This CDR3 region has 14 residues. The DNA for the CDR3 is TGTGCCAGCAGTTGGACTAGCACCGCCTACGAGCAGTACTTC. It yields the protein CASSWTSTAYEQYF.

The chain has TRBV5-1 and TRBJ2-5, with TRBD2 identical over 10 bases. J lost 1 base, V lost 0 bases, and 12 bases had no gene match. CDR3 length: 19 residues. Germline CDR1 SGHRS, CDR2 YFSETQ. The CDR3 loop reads CASSLGSTSGSWTQETQYF. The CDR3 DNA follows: TGCGCCAGCAGCTTGGGTTCGACTAGCGGGTCCTGGACCCAAGAGACCCAGTACTTC.

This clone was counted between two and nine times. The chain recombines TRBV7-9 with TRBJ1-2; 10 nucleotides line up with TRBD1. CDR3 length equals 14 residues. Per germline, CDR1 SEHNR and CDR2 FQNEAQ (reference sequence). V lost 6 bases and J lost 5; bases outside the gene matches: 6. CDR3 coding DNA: TGTGCCAGCAGAGGAGACAGGGGGCGTTATGGCTACACCTTC. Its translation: CASRGDRGRYGYTF.

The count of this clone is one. This chain's CDR3 is CASSTPADGGQPQHF. For the CDR3, the DNA is TGTGCCAGCAGTACCCCGGCCGACGGGGGTCAGCCCCAGCATTTT. The V call is TRBV6-5, the J call TRBJ1-5; D may be TRBD1 (5 bases). Trimming stripped 5 bases from V and 6 bases from J, with 17 bases between. The CDR3 covers 15 residues. Per the germline V gene, CDR1 is MNHEY and CDR2 is SVGAGI.

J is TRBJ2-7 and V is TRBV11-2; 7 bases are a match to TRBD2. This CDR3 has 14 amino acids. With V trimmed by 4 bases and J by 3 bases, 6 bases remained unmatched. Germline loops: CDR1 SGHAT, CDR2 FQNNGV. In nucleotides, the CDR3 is TGTGCCAGCAGCTCGGGGAGGGTCGTCTACGAGCAGTACTTC. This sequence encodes CASSSGRVVYEQYF.